The sequence of this TCR beta chain was determined in a study of blood T cell repertoires in COVID-19. Across the whole study: Both acute and convalescent COVID-19 samples were obtained from the United States, Italy and Spain. In each case, the material was cDNA or gDNA derived from T cells, B-cell-depleted T cells, or PBMCs.

Data came from immunoSEQ multiplex PCR; TCRdb stores just in-frame clones and leaves some out. Here the sample spans 200,000 to 300,000 clones, 88% being singletons. CDR3 length: 14 residues. The ends were cut back, 2 bases at V and 2 bases at J, with 10 bases in the middle. Germline CDR1 MNHEY, CDR2 SVGEGT. This chain links TRBV6-2 or TRBV6-3 with TRBJ2-7, with D possibly TRBD1 on 6 matching bases. The receptor comes from a woman between 35 and 50 years old with acute COVID-19. The sequencing sample was made of PBMCs or T cells enriched from blood (not recorded which). CDR3 protein: CASSYRDNTYEQYF. The CDR3 nucleotides read TGTGCCAGCAGTTACCGGGACAACACCTACGAGCAGTACTTC.